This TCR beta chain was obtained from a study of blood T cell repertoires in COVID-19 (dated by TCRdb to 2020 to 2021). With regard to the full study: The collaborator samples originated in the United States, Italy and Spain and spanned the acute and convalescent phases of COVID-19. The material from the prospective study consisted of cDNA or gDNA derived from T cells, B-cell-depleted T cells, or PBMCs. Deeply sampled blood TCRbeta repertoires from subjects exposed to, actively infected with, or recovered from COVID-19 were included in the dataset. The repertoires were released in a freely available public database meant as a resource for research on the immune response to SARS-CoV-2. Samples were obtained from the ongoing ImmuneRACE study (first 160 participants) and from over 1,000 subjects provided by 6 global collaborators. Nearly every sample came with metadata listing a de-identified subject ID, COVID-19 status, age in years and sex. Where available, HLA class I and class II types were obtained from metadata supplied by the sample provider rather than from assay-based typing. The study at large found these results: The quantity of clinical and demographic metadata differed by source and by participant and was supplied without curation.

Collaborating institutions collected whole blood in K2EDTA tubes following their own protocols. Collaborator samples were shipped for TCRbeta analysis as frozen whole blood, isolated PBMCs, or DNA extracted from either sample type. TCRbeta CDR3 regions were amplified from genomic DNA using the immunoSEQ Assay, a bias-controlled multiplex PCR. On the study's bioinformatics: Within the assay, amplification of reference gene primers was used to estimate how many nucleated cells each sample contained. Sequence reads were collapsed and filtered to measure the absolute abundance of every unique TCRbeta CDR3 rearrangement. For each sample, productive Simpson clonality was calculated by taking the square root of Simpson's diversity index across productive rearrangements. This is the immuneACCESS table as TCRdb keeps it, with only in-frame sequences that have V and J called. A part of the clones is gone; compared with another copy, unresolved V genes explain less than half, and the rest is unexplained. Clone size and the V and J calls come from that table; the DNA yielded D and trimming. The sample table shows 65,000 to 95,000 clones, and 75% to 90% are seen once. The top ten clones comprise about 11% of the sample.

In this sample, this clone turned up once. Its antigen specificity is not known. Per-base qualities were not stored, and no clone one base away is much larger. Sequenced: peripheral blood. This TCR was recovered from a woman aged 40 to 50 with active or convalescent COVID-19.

The CDR3 protein sequence reads: CASKGEETQYF. The DNA reads TGCGCCAGCAAAGGGGAAGAGACCCAGTACTTC. The chain is assembled from TRBV5-1 and TRBJ2-5, and perhaps TRBD1 as D gene, on 5 matching bases. CDR1 and CDR2 (SGHRS, YFSETQ) derive from the germline V gene. From cysteine to phenylalanine, the CDR3 is 11 amino acids long. Only the CDR3 DNA stays, 33 bases, in frame from base 1. V is cut by 6 bases and J by 3 bases, and the space between the germline ends is 6 bases.